This T cell receptor (beta chain) was recorded in a study of shared clonotypes between healthy human individuals. Study outcomes and limitations: Clonotypes that were shared across a handful of donors made up around 5% of naive CD4 clonotypes.

A word on this clone: Its antigen is currently unknown.

Germline-derived CDR1 and CDR2 are SGHRS and YFSETQ. V lost 2 bases and J lost 3, with 15 bases in between. This CDR3 has 15 amino acids. Among the donors, all were Caucasian adults who lived in Nashville, Tennessee. In the authors' methods: There were no quality scores in the junction-only immunoSEQ sequences, so filtering differed. TCRdb's table, derived via immunoSEQ multiplex PCR, lists solely in-frame clones and lacks some. Clonal size and the V and J genes are those of that table, whereas D and trimming came from the DNA. The top ten hold about 0.13% of the sample, which has around 2,000,000 clones, roughly 96% seen once.

What was sequenced was naive CD4+ T cells sorted from blood. Subset noted: CD45RA+ positively selected. V usage is TRBV5-1 and J usage is TRBJ2-7, with D possibly being TRBD2 (6 bases). This sequence was found in a man younger than 35 in good health. CDR3 nucleotide sequence: TGCGCCAGCAGCTTCGGCGGGAACGGCCTCTACGAGCAGTACTTC. This encodes CASSFGGNGLYEQYF.